These 25 T cell receptor beta chains were all obtained from the same sample, sequenced in a study of cytotoxic CD8 clonotypes in ibrutinib-treated CLL. The repertoire was sequenced with immunoSEQ multiplex PCR; TCRdb's copy has only in-frame clones and lacks some. Of 68,000 or so clones detected, approximately 70% appear once; the ten largest clones hold roughly 5.7%. The sequencing here drew on PBMCs, taken after 12 months of ibrutinib treatment. These receptors were taken from a human donor with chronic lymphocytic leukemia.

This clone was seen a few times. CDR3 residues: CASSESYNEQFF. The CDR3, as DNA: TGTGCCAGCAGTGAGAGCTACAATGAGCAGTTCTTC. The V gene is TRBV6-1, the J gene TRBJ2-1; D uncertain. The V gene's germline CDR1 is MNHNS and CDR2 SASEGT. The V end lost 3 bases, the J end lost 3 bases, and 3 bases lay between the germline ends. This CDR3 contains 12 residues.

The chain has TRBV30 and TRBJ2-2, with D uncertain. The CDR3 sequence is 14 residues long. The germline gives CDR1 GTSNPN, CDR2 SVGIG (reference sequence). V lost 2 bases and J lost 6, with 13 bases in between. The CDR3 protein is CAWSYGTVAGELFF. The DNA of the CDR3 is TGTGCCTGGAGTTATGGAACGGTGGCCGGGGAGCTGTTTTTT.

This chain links TRBV6-1 with TRBJ1-2, with 7 positions matching TRBD1. CDR3 length: 15 amino acids. The V and J ends lost 4 bases and 7 bases, in that order; junction bases with no gene match: 12. The germline V gene encodes CDR1 MNHNS and CDR2 SASEGT. In DNA form, the CDR3 reads TGTGCCAGCAGTGGCCGGACAGGCCCATGGGGTGGCTACACCTTC. Translated, it gives CASSGRTGPWGGYTF.

This clone has just a few counts. This sequence joins TRBV27 and TRBJ1-2, with TRBD1 as a possible D gene (6 bases). The CDR3 runs 15 residues. V dropped 2 bases and J dropped 8 bases, with 18 bases sitting between them. The germline CDR1 and CDR2 sequences are MNHEY and SMNVEV (reference sequence). CDR3 sequence: CASSLTQGPGGGYTF. Here the CDR3 DNA reads TGTGCCAGCAGTTTAACCCAGGGGCCCGGAGGGGGCTACACCTTC.

This chain connects TRBV15 to TRBJ2-1, with 12 bases aligning to TRBD2. J gave up 13 bases and V 1 base, and 14 bases lay outside the gene matches. CDR1 LNHNV and CDR2 YYDKDF come from the germline V gene (reference sequence). This CDR3 is 17 amino acids long. CDR3 sequence (DNA): TGTGCCACCAGCAGAGGGCCGAGTCGGACTAGCGGGGAGGGTCAGTTCTTC. Amino acid sequence: CATSRGPSRTSGEGQFF.

This clone was picked up a small number of times. The rearrangement uses TRBV5-1 and TRBJ1-6, with D hard to call. Germline V gene sequence: CDR1 SGHRS, CDR2 YFSETQ. This CDR3 region has 13 residues. Trimming shortened V by 0 bases and J by 10 bases, and 8 bases separated the two germline ends. CDR3 protein: CASSLGGLSPLHF. The CDR3 DNA follows: TGCGCCAGCAGCTTGGGAGGCCTCTCACCCCTCCACTTT.

V and J are TRBV4-3 and TRBJ1-6, with TRBD1 as a possible D gene (6 bases). The CDR3 is made up of 14 amino acids. Germline CDR1 LGHNA, CDR2 YSLEER. Trimming took off 4 bases at V and 6 bases at J, with 10 bases between the two ends. CDR3 amino acids: CASSRQGGNSPLHF. The CDR3 bases are TGCGCCAGCAGCCGCCAAGGGGGTAATTCACCCCTCCACTTT.

This chain connects TRBV28 to TRBJ1-2, with TRBD1 matching over 7 bases. V gave up 5 bases and J gave up 6 bases; unmatched junction bases: 12. Germline V gene lookup returns CDR1 MDHEN and CDR2 SYDVKM. The CDR3 totals 15 residues. CDR3 residues: CASSRPSPQGNGYTF. CDR3 DNA: TGTGCCAGCAGTCGTCCGAGCCCACAGGGGAATGGCTACACCTTC.

The rearrangement uses TRBV27 and TRBJ2-1, with TRBD2 matching over 12 bases. Losses at the gene ends were 3 bases for V and 10 bases for J; bases not matched to a gene: 7. CDR3 length: 15 residues. Germline values: CDR1 MNHEY, CDR2 SMNVEV (reference sequence). The CDR3 DNA reads TGTGCCAGCAGTTTTTCCGGACTAGCGGGAACCGAGCAGTTCTTC. The encoded protein is CASSFSGLAGTEQFF.

In its sample, this clone was seen a few times. The chain employs TRBV4-3 and TRBJ1-2; D is ambiguous. The germline gives CDR1 LGHNA, CDR2 YSLEER. The CDR3 has 14 residues. V lost 0 bases to trimming and J lost 8 bases, with 13 bases between them. In DNA, the CDR3 is TGCGCCAGCAGCCAAGATCGACTCGGCGGAGGCTACACCTTC. This codes for CASSQDRLGGGYTF.

The V gene is TRBV18, the J gene TRBJ1-1; possible D gene TRBD1, 5 bases. Germline V gene lookup returns CDR1 KGHSH and CDR2 LQKENI. The CDR3 is made up of 13 amino acids. V lost 1 base and J lost 4, with 7 bases in between. CDR3 coding DNA: TGTGCCAGCTCACCACTCGGGGGCACTGAAGCTTTCTTT. Translating gives CASSPLGGTEAFF.

The rearrangement links TRBV15 to TRBJ1-6; TRBD1 agrees at 7 bases. This CDR3 comprises 16 residues. J was trimmed by 9 bases and V by 0 bases; bases with no gene match: 8. CDR1 and CDR2 from the germline V gene are LNHNV and YYDKDF (reference sequence). Written as DNA, the CDR3 is TGTGCCACCAGCAGAGATAGGAGGGGGCAGAGTTCACCCCTCCACTTT. It translates to CATSRDRRGQSSPLHF.

This clone came up once. J is TRBJ1-2 and V is TRBV5-5; TRBD1 aligns across 7 bases. The CDR3 loop spans 14 amino acids. CDR1 is SGHKS, CDR2 YYEKEE, per germline (reference sequence). V was pared by 4 bases and J by 5 bases, with 8 bases of the junction left unmatched. CDR3 region: CASSQMTGRYGYTF. The CDR3 nucleotides read TGTGCCAGCAGCCAAATGACAGGGAGGTATGGCTACACCTTC.

This chain joins TRBV15 and TRBJ2-2, with no clear D. The CDR3 is 13 residues long. Germline loops: CDR1 LNHNV, CDR2 YYDKDF (reference sequence). V dropped 0 bases and J dropped 4 bases, with 3 bases sitting between them. The CDR3 reads CATSRDFTGELFF. The CDR3 bases are TGTGCCACCAGCAGAGATTTCACCGGGGAGCTGTTTTTT.

The J gene is TRBJ1-6, the V gene TRBV5-6; D ambiguous. The germline V gene encodes CDR1 SGHDT and CDR2 YYEEEE. The ends were cut back, 4 bases at V and 0 bases at J, with 8 bases in the middle. This CDR3 has 15 amino acids. The CDR3 nucleotides are TGTGCCAGCAGCGTGGGGAGCTCCTATAATTCACCCCTCCACTTT. Translated: CASSVGSSYNSPLHF.

The J gene is TRBJ2-7, the V gene TRBV5-1; no firm D call. Germline assignment: CDR1 SGHRS and CDR2 YFSETQ. The CDR3 is made up of 14 amino acids. Trimming cost V 6 bases and J 0 bases, with 13 bases left between them. CDR3 DNA sequence: TGCGCCAGCAACACCGGACCCAGCTCCTACGAGCAGTACTTC. Translating gives CASNTGPSSYEQYF.

This clone was seen a few times. CDR3 residues: CASSEVAGQGHNEQFF. CDR3 DNA sequence: TGTGCCAGCAGTGAAGTTGCGGGCCAGGGCCACAATGAGCAGTTCTTC. The rearrangement joins TRBV6-1 to TRBJ2-1; either TRBD1 or TRBD2 may supply D (5 bases each). Germline-derived CDR1 and CDR2 are MNHNS and SASEGT. The CDR3 loop spans 16 amino acids. V lost 1 base to trimming and J lost 5 bases, with 15 bases between them.

The V gene is TRBV6-4, the J gene TRBJ2-5, with TRBD2 matching over 7 bases. Trimming cost V 5 bases and J 1 base; bases outside gene matches: 7. The CDR3 runs 15 residues. Germline assignment: CDR1 MRHNA and CDR2 SNTAGT. The CDR3 coding sequence is TGTGCCAGCAGTCCGGGGAGGGCCTTCCAAGAGACCCAGTACTTC. As protein: CASSPGRAFQETQYF.

In nucleotides, the CDR3 is TGTGCCAGCAGCGCCGGGACAGGGGGTGTCGAGACCCAGTACTTC. It codes for CASSAGTGGVETQYF. The chain has TRBV9 and TRBJ2-5, with 11 bases matching TRBD1. V lost 3 bases and J lost 5; bases outside the gene matches: 6. The CDR3 spans 15 residues. Germline V gives CDR1 SGDLS, CDR2 YYNGEE.

The chain links TRBV7-2 to TRBJ1-3, with 10 bases that match TRBD1. CDR1 SGHTA and CDR2 FQGNSA come from the germline V gene. V lost 5 bases, J lost 6 bases, and 13 bases stayed unmatched. The CDR3 spans 17 residues. CDR3 loop: CASSLAGTGVLENTIYF. DNA of the CDR3: TGTGCCAGCAGCCTGGCCGGGACAGGGGTTCTTGAAAACACCATATATTTT. Drawing the rest from reference TRBV7-2 and TRBJ1-3, the complete variable domain is GAGVSQSPSNKVTEKGKDVELRCDPISGHTALYWYRQSLGQGLEFLIYFQGNSAPDKSGLPSDRFSAERTGGSVSTLTIQRTQQEDSAVYLCASSLAGTGVLENTIYFGEGSWLTVV.

This chain connects TRBV19 to TRBJ2-7; 9 bases agree with TRBD1. Germline assignment: CDR1 LNHDA and CDR2 SQIVND (reference sequence). The CDR3 spans 15 residues. Trimming removed 2 bases from V and 1 base from J; junction bases left unmatched: 3. Here the CDR3 DNA reads TGTGCCAGTAGTATACCGGGACAGGGTTCCTACGAGCAGTACTTC. Encoded protein: CASSIPGQGSYEQYF.

The sample holds a few counts of this clone. The chain links TRBV7-2 to TRBJ2-7, with 7 bases matching TRBD1. The CDR3 covers 12 residues. The J segment lost 5 bases and the V segment lost 5 bases, leaving 3 bases of the junction unmatched. Germline lookup yields CDR1 SGHTA and CDR2 FQGNSA. CDR3 loop: CASSRQGNEQYF. CDR3 in DNA: TGTGCCAGCAGCCGACAGGGCAACGAGCAGTACTTC.

This clone came up once. This chain joins TRBV27 and TRBJ2-2, with 9 bases fitting TRBD1. Germline V gene lookup returns CDR1 MNHEY and CDR2 SMNVEV (reference sequence). The CDR3 extends over 14 amino acids. V lost 6 bases, J lost 6 bases, and 5 bases stayed unmatched. The CDR3, as DNA: TGTGCCAGCAGGAACAGGGGGCATGCCGGGGAGCTGTTTTTT. Encoded protein: CASRNRGHAGELFF.

This clone was found a few times. The chain is built from TRBV6-5 and TRBJ1-2; perhaps TRBD1 as D (6 bases). The CDR3 extends over 16 amino acids. Germline V lookup: CDR1 MNHEY, CDR2 SVGAGI. The germline V and J ends were trimmed by 2 bases and 1 base, with 14 bases remaining between them. CDR3 protein: CASSYGQGRDNYGYTF. The CDR3 DNA follows: TGTGCCAGCAGTTACGGGCAGGGGCGCGATAACTATGGCTACACCTTC.

This clone has only a few counts. V usage is TRBV6-5 and J usage is TRBJ1-1; D call uncertain. CDR3 length equals 12 residues. In germline, CDR1 is MNHEY, CDR2 SVGAGI. V was shortened by 6 bases and J by 1 base, with 6 bases between the two germline ends. This chain's CDR3 is CASRTGNTEAFF. CDR3 nucleotide sequence: TGTGCCAGCAGGACGGGGAACACTGAAGCTTTCTTT.